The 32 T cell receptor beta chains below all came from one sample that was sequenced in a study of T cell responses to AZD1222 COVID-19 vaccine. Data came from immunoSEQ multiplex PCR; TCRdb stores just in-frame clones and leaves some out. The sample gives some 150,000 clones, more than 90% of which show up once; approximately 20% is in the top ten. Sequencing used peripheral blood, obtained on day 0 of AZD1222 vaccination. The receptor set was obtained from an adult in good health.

CDR3 coding DNA: TGTGCCAGCAGCTTAGGACAGGGAGGTGAAAAACTGTTTTTT. It specifies CASSLGQGGEKLFF. The chain combines TRBV11-2 with TRBJ1-4; 7 nucleotides line up with TRBD1. Trimming cost V 1 base and J 7 bases; bases outside gene matches: 3. Germline-derived CDR1 and CDR2 are SGHAT and FQNNGV. CDR3 size: 14 residues.

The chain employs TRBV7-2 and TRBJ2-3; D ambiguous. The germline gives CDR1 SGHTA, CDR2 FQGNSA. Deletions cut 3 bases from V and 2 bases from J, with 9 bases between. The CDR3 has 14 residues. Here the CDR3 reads CASSFSGDTDTQYF. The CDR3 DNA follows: TGTGCCAGCAGCTTTTCTGGGGACACAGATACGCAGTATTTT.

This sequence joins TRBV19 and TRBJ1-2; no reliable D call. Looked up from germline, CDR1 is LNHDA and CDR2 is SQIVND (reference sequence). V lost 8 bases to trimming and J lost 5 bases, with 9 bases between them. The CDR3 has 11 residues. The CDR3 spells CASFEPYGYTF. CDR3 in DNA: TGTGCCAGTTTTGAGCCTTATGGCTACACCTTC.

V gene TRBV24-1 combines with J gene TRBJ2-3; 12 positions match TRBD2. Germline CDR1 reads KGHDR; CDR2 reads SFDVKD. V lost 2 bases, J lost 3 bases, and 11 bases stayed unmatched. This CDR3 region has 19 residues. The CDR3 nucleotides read TGTGCCACCAGTGATTGGGTCGTCGGCCTAGCGGGGGGGACAGATACGCAGTATTTT. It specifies CATSDWVVGLAGGTDTQYF.

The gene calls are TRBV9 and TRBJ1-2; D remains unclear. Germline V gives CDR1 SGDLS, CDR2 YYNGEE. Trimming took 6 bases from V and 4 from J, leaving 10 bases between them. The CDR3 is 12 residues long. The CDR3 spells CASTTLSYGYTF. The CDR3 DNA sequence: TGTGCCAGCACCACTCTGAGCTATGGCTACACCTTC.

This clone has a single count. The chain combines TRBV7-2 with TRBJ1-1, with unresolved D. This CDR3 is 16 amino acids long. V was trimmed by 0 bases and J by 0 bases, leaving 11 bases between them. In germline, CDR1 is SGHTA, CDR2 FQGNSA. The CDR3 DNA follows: TGTGCCAGCAGCTTAGCTGGCAGAGCAATGAACACTGAAGCTTTCTTT. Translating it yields CASSLAGRAMNTEAFF.

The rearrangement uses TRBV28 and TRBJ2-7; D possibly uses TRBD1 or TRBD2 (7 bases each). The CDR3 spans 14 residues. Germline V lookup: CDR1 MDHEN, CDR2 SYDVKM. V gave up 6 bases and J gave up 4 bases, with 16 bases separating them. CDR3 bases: TGTGCCAGCAGACGCAGGGGGGGCAGGTACGAGCAGTACTTC. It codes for CASRRRGGRYEQYF. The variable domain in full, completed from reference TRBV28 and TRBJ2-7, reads DVKVTQSSRYLVKRTGEKVFLECVQDMDHENMFWYRQDPGLGLRLIYFSYDVKMKEKGDIPEGYSVSREKKERFSLILESASTNQTSMYLCASRRRGGRYEQYFGPGTRLTVT.

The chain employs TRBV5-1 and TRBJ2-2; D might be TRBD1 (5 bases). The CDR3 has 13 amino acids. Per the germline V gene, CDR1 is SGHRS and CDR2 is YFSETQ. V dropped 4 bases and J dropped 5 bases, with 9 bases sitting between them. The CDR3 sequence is CASSLTVTGELFF. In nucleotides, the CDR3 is TGCGCCAGCAGCCTGACAGTTACCGGGGAGCTGTTTTTT.

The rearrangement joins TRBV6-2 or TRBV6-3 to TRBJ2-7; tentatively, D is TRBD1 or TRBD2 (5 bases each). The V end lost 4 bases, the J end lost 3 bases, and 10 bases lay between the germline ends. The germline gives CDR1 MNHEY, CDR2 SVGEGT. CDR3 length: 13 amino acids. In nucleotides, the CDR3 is TGTGCCAGCAGTTTAGGGACGGTCTACGAGCAGTACTTC. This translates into CASSLGTVYEQYF.

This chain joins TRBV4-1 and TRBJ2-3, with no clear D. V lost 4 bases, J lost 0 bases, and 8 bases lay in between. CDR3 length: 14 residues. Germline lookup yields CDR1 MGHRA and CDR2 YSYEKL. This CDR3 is CASSLVASTDTQYF. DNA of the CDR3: TGCGCCAGCAGCCTAGTTGCTAGCACAGATACGCAGTATTTT.

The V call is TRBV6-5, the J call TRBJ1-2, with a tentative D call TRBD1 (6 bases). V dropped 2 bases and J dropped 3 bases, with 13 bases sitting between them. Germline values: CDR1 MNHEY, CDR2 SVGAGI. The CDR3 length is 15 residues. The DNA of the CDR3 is TGTGCCAGCAGTTACCAATTGACAGGCGACTATGGCTACACCTTC. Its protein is CASSYQLTGDYGYTF.

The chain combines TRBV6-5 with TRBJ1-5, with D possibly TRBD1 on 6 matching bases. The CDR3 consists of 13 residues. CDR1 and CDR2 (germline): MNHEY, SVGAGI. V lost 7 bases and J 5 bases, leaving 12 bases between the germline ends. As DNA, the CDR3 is TGTGCCAGCAAGGCCCCAGGGGATCAGCCCCAGCATTTT. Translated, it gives CASKAPGDQPQHF.

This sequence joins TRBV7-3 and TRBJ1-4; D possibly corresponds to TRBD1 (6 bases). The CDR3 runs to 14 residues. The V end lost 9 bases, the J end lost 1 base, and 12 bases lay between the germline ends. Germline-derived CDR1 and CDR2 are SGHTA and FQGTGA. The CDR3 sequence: CASLPGQTNEKLFF. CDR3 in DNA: TGTGCCAGTCTGCCGGGACAAACTAATGAAAAACTGTTTTTT.

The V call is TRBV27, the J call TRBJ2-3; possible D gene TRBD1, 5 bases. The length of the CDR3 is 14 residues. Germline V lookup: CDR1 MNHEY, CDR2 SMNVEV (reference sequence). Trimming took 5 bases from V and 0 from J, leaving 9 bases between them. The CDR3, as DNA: TGTGCCAGCAGTCCCAGGGCTAGCACAGATACGCAGTATTTT. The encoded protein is CASSPRASTDTQYF.

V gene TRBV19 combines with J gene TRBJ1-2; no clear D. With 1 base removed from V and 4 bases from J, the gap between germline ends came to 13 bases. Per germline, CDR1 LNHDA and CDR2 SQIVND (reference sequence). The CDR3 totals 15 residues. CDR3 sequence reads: CASSIGQRQSYGYTF. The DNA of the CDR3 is TGTGCCAGTAGTATAGGGCAGCGGCAGAGCTATGGCTACACCTTC.

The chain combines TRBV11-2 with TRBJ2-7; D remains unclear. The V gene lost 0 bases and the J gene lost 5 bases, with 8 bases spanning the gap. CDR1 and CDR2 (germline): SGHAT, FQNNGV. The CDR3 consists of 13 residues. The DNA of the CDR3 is TGTGCCAGCAGCTTAGAGAGTCCGGACGAGCAGTACTTC. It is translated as CASSLESPDEQYF.

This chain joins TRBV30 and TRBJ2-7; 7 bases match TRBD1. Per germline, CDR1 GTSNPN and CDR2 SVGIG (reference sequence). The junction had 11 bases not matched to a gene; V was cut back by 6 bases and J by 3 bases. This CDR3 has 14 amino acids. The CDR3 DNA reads TGTGCCTGCCCTGAGAGGGGGCAGGGCTACGAGCAGTACTTC. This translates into CACPERGQGYEQYF.

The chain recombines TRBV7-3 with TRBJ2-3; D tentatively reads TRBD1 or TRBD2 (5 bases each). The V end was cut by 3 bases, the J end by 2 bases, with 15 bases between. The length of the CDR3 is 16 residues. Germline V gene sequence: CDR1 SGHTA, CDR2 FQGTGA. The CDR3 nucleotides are TGTGCCAGCAGCTTTCTGGGGGAACAACCCACAGATACGCAGTATTTT. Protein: CASSFLGEQPTDTQYF.

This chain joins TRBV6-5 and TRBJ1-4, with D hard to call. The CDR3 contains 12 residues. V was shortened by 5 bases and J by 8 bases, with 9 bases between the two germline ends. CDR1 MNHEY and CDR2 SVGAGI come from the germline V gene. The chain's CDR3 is CASSPALEKLFF. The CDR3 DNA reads TGTGCCAGCAGTCCCGCCCTGGAAAAACTGTTTTTT.

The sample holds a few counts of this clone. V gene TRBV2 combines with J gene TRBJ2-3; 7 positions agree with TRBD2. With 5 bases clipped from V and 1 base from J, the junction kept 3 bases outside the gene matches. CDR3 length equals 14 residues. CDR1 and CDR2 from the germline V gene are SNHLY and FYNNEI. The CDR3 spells CASSREDRTDTQYF. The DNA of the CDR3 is TGTGCCAGCAGTCGGGAGGATCGCACAGATACGCAGTATTTT.

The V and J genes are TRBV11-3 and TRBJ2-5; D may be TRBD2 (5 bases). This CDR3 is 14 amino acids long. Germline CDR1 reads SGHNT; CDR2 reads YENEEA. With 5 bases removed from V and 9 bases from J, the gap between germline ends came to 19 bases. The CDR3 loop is CASSQARGGGPQYF. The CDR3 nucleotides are TGTGCCAGCAGCCAAGCCCGTGGTGGCGGGCCCCAGTACTTC.

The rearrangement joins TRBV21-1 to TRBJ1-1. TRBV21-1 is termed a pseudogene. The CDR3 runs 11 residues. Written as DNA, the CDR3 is TGTGCCAGCAGCCGGGGCACTGAAGCTTTCTTT. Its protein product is CASSRGTEAFF.

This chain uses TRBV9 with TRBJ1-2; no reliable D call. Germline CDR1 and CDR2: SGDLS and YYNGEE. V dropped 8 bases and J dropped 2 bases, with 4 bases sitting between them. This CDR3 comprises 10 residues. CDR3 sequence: CASYNYGYTF. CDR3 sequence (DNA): TGTGCCAGTTACAACTATGGCTACACCTTC.

The CDR3: CASSLDGQSYEQYF. Here the CDR3 DNA reads TGTGCCAGCAGCTTAGATGGACAGTCCTACGAGCAGTACTTC. The chain combines TRBV7-9 with TRBJ2-7; perhaps TRBD1 as D (6 bases). V was clipped by 1 base and J by 1 base, with 8 bases between them. The CDR3 has 14 residues. Germline CDR1 and CDR2: SEHNR and FQNEAQ (reference sequence).

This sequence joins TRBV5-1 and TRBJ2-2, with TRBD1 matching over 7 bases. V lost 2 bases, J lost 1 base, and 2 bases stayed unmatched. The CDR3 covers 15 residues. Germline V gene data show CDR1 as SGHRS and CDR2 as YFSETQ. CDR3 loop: CASSFRTGNTGELFF. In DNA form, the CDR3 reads TGCGCCAGCAGCTTTAGGACAGGGAACACCGGGGAGCTGTTTTTT.

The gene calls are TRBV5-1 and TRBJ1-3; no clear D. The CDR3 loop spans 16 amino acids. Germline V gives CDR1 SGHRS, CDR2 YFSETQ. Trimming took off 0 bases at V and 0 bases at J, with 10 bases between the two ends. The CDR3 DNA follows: TGCGCCAGCAGCTTGGGCACTTCGAGCTCTGGAAACACCATATATTTT. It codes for CASSLGTSSSGNTIYF.

The chain's CDR3 is CASSPGTGGVQPQHF. The CDR3 nucleotides read TGCGCCAGCAGCCCCGGGACAGGGGGAGTTCAGCCCCAGCATTTT. The rearrangement links TRBV5-1 to TRBJ1-5, with 11 nucleotides matching TRBD1. The germline V gene encodes CDR1 SGHRS and CDR2 YFSETQ. The CDR3 is made up of 15 amino acids. With 4 bases clipped from V and 6 bases from J, the junction kept 6 bases outside the gene matches. The full variable domain, in which reference TRBV5-1 and TRBJ1-5 provide the parts outside the CDR3, is KAGVTQTPRYLIKTRGQQVTLSCSPISGHRSVSWYQQTPGQGLQFLFEYFSETQRNKGNFPGRFSGRQFSNSRSEMNVSTLELGDSALYLCASSPGTGGVQPQHFGDGTRLSIL.

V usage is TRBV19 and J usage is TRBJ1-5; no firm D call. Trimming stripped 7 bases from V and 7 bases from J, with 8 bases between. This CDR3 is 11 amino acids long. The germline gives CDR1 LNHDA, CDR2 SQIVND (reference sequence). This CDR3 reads CASNQGQPQHF. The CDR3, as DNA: TGTGCCAGTAATCAAGGGCAGCCCCAGCATTTT.

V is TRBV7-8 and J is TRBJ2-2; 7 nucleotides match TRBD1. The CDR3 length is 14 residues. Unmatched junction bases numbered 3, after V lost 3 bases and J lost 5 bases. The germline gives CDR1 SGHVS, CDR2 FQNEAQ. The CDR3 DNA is TGTGCCAGCAGCTTCGGGACAGTAACCGGGGAGCTGTTTTTT. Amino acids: CASSFGTVTGELFF. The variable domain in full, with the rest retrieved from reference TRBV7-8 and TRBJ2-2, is GAGVSQSPRYKVAKRGQDVALRCDPISGHVSLFWYQQALGQGPEFLTYFQNEAQLDKSGLPSDRFFAERPEGSVSTLKIQRTQQEDSAVYLCASSFGTVTGELFFGEGSRLTVL.

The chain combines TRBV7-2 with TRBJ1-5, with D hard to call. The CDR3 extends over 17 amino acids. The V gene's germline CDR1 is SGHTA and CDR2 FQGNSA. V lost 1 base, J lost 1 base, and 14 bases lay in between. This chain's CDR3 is CASSLDGPPGSNQPQHF. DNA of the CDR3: TGTGCCAGCAGCTTAGACGGCCCCCCAGGAAGCAATCAGCCCCAGCATTTT.

The CDR3 sequence is CASSLSGGYGYTF. The DNA for the CDR3 is TGTGCCAGCAGTTTATCCGGAGGCTATGGCTACACCTTC. V is TRBV27 and J is TRBJ1-2; D is undetermined. The CDR3 is 13 amino acids. V was cut by 0 bases and J by 4 bases, with 6 bases left in between. The germline V gene has CDR1 MNHEY and CDR2 SMNVEV (reference sequence).

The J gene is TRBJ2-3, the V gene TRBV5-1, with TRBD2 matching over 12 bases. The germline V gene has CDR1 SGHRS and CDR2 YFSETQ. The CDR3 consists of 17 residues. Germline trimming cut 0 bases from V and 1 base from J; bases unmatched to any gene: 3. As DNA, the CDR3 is TGCGCCAGCAGCTTGGGGACTAGCGGGACCCGCACAGATACGCAGTATTTT. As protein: CASSLGTSGTRTDTQYF.